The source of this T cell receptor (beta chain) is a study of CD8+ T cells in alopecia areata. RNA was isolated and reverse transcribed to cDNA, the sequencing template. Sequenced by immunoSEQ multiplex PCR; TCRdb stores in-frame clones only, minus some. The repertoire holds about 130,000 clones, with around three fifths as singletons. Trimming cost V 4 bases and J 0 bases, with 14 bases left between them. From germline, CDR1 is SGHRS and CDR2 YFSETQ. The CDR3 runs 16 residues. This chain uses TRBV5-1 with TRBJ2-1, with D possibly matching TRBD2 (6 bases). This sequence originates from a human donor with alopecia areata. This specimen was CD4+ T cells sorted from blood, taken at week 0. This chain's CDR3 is CASSPYPGLSYNEQFF. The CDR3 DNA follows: TGCGCCAGCAGCCCCTACCCGGGACTCTCCTACAATGAGCAGTTCTTC.